These 10 T cell receptor beta chains originate from one sample sequenced in a study of molecular identifiers for immune sequencing clone quantification. A single record per CDR3 protein comes from TCRdb applying MiXCR to the PCR reads. The sample includes hundreds of thousands of distinct CDR3 sequences, roughly 23% of them seen just once. Sequenced: naive CD8+ T cells from blood, with Jurkat cell RNA spiked in. Subset specified: FACS-sorted CD8+CD4-CCR7+CD45RA+ naive T cells. Every receptor here comes from a human donor in good health. Some libraries in this study had Jurkat cell RNA spiked in.

This clonotype was seen repeatedly, ten times or more. J is TRBJ2-3 and V is TRBV4-3; 7 bases map to TRBD1. Germline V gene lookup returns CDR1 LGHNA and CDR2 YSLEER. CDR3 size: 16 residues. V trimming: 0 bases; J trimming: 3 bases; junction bases outside the gene matches: 6. This CDR3 reads CASSQDPGTATDTQYF. CDR3 coding DNA: TGCGCCAGCAGCCAAGATCCGGGGACAGCGACAGATACGCAGTATTTT.

This clonotype turned up a few times. V usage is TRBV7-6 and J usage is TRBJ1-1; unclear D gene. The CDR3 has 16 amino acids. V lost 1 base and J lost 3, with 15 bases in between. Germline-derived CDR1 and CDR2 are SGHVS and FNYEAQ. The CDR3 DNA is TGTGCCAGCAGCTTAGGAGTAGAGGCTTCGCACACTGAAGCTTTCTTT. Translated, it gives CASSLGVEASHTEAFF.

A single count supports this clonotype. It may be a read error: a sequence one base away is much more abundant. The chain has TRBV7-9 and TRBJ2-7; tentatively, D is TRBD1 (6 bases). The CDR3 length is 14 residues. Germline values: CDR1 SEHNR, CDR2 FQNEAQ (reference sequence). CDR3 sequence: CAGSFPGHQVEQYF. CDR3 in DNA: TGTGCCGGCAGCTTCCCGGGACACCAGGTCGAGCAGTACTTC.

This clonotype was detected ten times or more. The CDR3 here is CSAREGQGLNTDTQYF. For the CDR3, the DNA is TGCAGTGCTAGAGAGGGACAGGGCCTAAACACAGATACGCAGTATTTT. The chain joins TRBV20-1 to TRBJ2-3; the match to TRBD1 covers 9 bases. The CDR3 is 16 residues long. V lost 0 bases to trimming and J lost 2 bases; unmatched junction nucleotides: 6. CDR1 and CDR2 from the germline V gene are DFQATT and SNEGSKA (reference sequence).

This clonotype was seen a handful of times. The chain links TRBV9 to TRBJ2-2; D might be TRBD1 or TRBD2, each matching 5 bases. The CDR3 has 15 residues. Germline-derived CDR1 and CDR2 are SGDLS and YYNGEE. Trimming stripped 0 bases from V and 6 bases from J, with 12 bases between. Here the CDR3 reads CASSVDGTVAGELFF. In DNA, the CDR3 is TGTGCCAGCAGCGTAGATGGGACCGTCGCCGGGGAGCTGTTTTTT. Drawing the rest from reference TRBV9 and TRBJ2-2, the complete variable domain is DSGVTQTPKHLITATGQRVTLRCSPRSGDLSVYWYQQSLDQGLQFLIQYYNGEERAKGNILERFSAQQFPDLHSELNLSSLELGDSALYFCASSVDGTVAGELFFGEGSRLTVL.

This clonotype was observed a handful of times. With a much larger clone just one base away, this may be a read error. The final CDR3 position lacks the conserved phenylalanine or tryptophan, pointing to a likely read error. The chain employs TRBV7-9 and TRBJ2-7, with no clear D. V lost 5 bases and J lost 0, with 17 bases in between. Germline V gene data show CDR1 as SEHNR and CDR2 as FQNEAQ (reference sequence). The length of the CDR3 is 16 residues. The CDR3, as DNA: TGTGCCAGCAGCCGGAACGAAGGACGTGACTCCTACGAGCAGTACTAC. Translating it yields CASSRNEGRDSYEQYY.

This clonotype showed up many times. The V and J genes are TRBV19 and TRBJ2-7, with 8 bases fitting TRBD1. Germline V gene sequence: CDR1 LNHDA, CDR2 SQIVND (reference sequence). The CDR3 is 14 residues long. Losses at the gene ends were 3 bases for V and 3 bases for J; bases not matched to a gene: 4. Written as DNA, the CDR3 is TGTGCCAGTAGTATTGGCAGGGGGCTCTACGAGCAGTACTTC. Translation: CASSIGRGLYEQYF. Full variable domain (remainder filled in from reference TRBV19 and TRBJ2-7): DGGITQSPKYLFRKEGQNVTLSCEQNLNHDAMYWYRQDPGQGLRLIYYSQIVNDFQKGDIAEGYSVSREKKESFPLTVTSAQKNPTAFYLCASSIGRGLYEQYFGPGTRLTVT.

This clonotype was seen a few times. The rearrangement joins TRBV12-3 or TRBV12-4 to TRBJ1-6; D gene uncertain. The CDR3 loop spans 16 amino acids. Trimming left V 5 bases short and J 2 bases short, with 13 bases between. The DNA of the CDR3 is TGTGCCAGCAGTCCCAAAGGATCCGCCTATAATTCACCCCTCCACTTT. Protein: CASSPKGSAYNSPLHF.

The sample holds a few counts of this clonotype. The rearrangement uses TRBV28 and TRBJ2-5, with 7 positions matching TRBD1. V dropped 6 bases and J dropped 4; count of bases not matched to a gene: 8. CDR1 and CDR2 from the germline V gene are MDHEN and SYDVKM. This CDR3 contains 14 residues. The CDR3 coding sequence is TGTGCCAGCAGCTCGACAGGGCGAGGAGAGACCCAGTACTTC. Translated, it gives CASSSTGRGETQYF.

This clonotype was detected a few times. The chain couples TRBV28 to TRBJ1-5; D is undetermined. The CDR3 sequence is 17 residues long. Germline CDR1 reads MDHEN; CDR2 reads SYDVKM. V was shortened by 1 base and J by 3 bases, with 16 bases between the two germline ends. In DNA form, the CDR3 reads TGTGCCAGCAGTTTATACGAAGGACGCAATACCAATCAGCCCCAGCATTTT. This translates into CASSLYEGRNTNQPQHF.